This T cell receptor beta chain was observed in a study of shared clonotypes between healthy human individuals. About the research overall: There were three CD4 naive, three CD4 memory, two CD8 naive and one CD8 memory plates per donor. Study results and caveats: The represented genetic and exposure-history diversity was limited by the small number of donors.

TCRdb's copy holds only in-frame clones and misses some; the assay was immunoSEQ multiplex PCR. The sample lists hundreds of thousands of clones; roughly 95% were seen once. There are 14 residues in the CDR3. Trimming took off 2 bases at V and 3 bases at J, with 12 bases between the two ends. Germline V lookup: CDR1 SGHDT, CDR2 YYEEEE. In regard to this clone: Its target is unknown.

Naive CD8 populations comprised CD45RO-negative cells positively selected for CCR7, excluding terminally differentiated effector memory CD45RA+ cells. There were only Caucasian adults among the donors, and all lived in Nashville, Tennessee. The material sequenced was naive CD8+ T cells sorted from blood. The chain uses TRBV5-6 and TRBJ2-7; a possible D gene is TRBD1 (5 bases). The origin of this receptor is a woman in her thirties in good health. In DNA form, the CDR3 reads TGTGCCAGCAGCTTCCGACAGTCGGTCTACGAGCAGTACTTC. It is translated as CASSFRQSVYEQYF. Full variable domain (outside the CDR3, taken from reference TRBV5-6 and TRBJ2-7): DAGVTQSPTHLIKTRGQQVTLRCSPKSGHDTVSWYQQALGQGPQFIFQYYEEEERQRGNFPDRFSGHQFPNYSSELNVNALLLGDSALYLCASSFRQSVYEQYFGPGTRLTVT.